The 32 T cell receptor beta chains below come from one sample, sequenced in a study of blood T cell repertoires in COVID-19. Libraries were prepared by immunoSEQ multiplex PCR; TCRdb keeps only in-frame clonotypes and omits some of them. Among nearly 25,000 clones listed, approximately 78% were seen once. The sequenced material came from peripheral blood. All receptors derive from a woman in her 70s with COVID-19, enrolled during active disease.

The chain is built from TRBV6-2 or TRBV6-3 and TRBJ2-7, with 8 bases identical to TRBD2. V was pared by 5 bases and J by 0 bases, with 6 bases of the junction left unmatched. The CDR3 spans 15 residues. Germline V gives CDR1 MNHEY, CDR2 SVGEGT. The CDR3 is CASSKTSDYSYEQYV. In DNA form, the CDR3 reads TGTGCCAGCAGTAAGACTAGCGACTACTCCTACGAGCAGTACGTC.

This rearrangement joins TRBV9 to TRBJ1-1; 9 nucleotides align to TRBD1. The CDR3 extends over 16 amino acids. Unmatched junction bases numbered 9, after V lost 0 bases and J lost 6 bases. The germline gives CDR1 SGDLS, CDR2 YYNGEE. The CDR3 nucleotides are TGTGCCAGCAGCGTAGGAACAGGGGGCGAGAGCGCTGAAGCTTTCTTT. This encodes CASSVGTGGESAEAFF.

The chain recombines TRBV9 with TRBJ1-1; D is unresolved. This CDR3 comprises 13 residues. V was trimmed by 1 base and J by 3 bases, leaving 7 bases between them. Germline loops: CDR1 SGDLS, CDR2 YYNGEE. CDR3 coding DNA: TGTGCCAGCAGCGTAAATCCGGACACTGAAGCTTTCTTT. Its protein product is CASSVNPDTEAFF.

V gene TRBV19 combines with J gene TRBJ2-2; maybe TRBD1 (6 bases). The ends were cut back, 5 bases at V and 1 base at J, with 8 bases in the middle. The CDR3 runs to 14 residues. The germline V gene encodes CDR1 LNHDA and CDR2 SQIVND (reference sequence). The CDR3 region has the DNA TGTGCCAGTAGTTTCAGGGGGAACACCGGGGAGCTGTTTTTT. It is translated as CASSFRGNTGELFF.

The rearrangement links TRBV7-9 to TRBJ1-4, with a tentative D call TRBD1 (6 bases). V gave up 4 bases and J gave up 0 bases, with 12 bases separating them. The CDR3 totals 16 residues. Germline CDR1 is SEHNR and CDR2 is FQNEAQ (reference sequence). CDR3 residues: CASSSGVGATNEKLFF. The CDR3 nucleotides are TGTGCCAGCAGCTCAGGGGTTGGTGCAACTAATGAAAAACTGTTTTTT.

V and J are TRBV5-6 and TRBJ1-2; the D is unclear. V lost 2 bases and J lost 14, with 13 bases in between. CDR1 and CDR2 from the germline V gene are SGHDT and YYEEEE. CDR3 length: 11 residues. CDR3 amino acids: CASSFLSAATF. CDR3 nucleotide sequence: TGTGCCAGCAGCTTCCTGTCAGCGGCGACCTTC.

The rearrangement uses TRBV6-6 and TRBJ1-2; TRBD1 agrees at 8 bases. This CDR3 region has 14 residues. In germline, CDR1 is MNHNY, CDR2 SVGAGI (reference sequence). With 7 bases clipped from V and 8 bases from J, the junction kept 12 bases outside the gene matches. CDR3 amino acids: CASTLRTGSFGYTF. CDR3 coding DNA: TGTGCCAGCACCCTCCGGACAGGGTCGTTCGGCTACACCTTC.

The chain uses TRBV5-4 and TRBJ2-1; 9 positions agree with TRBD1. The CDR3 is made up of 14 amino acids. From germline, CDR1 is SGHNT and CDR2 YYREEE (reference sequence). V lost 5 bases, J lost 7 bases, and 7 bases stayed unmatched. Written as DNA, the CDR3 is TGTGCCAGCAGTTCAGGACAGGGGAGAAATGAGCAGTTCTTC. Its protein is CASSSGQGRNEQFF.

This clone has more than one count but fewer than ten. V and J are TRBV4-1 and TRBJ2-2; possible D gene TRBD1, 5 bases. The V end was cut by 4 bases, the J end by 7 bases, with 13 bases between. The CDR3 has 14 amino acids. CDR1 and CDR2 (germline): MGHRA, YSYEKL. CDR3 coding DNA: TGCGCCAGCAGCCTTTCAAGGGGTAGCGGGGAGCTGTTTTTT. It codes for CASSLSRGSGELFF.

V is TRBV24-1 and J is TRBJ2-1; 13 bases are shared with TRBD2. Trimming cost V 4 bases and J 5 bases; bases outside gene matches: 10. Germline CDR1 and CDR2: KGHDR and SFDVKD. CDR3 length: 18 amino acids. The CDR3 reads CATSDRTSGSYPDNEQFF. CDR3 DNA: TGTGCCACCAGTGACCGGACTAGCGGGAGTTATCCGGACAATGAGCAGTTCTTC.

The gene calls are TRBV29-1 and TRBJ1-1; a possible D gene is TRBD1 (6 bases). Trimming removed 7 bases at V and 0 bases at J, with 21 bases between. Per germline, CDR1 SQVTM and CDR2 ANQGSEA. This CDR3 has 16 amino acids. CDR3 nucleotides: TGCAGCGCTGGGGGAGGGGGTATTAACATGAACACTGAAGCTTTCTTT. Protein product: CSAGGGGINMNTEAFF.

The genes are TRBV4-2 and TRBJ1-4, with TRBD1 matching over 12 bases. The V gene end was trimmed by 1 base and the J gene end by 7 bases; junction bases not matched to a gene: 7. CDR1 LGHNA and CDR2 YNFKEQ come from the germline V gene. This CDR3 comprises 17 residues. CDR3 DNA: TGTGCCAGCAGCCAAGTGGGACAGGGGGCGGGTTTTGAAAAACTGTTTTTT. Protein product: CASSQVGQGAGFEKLFF.

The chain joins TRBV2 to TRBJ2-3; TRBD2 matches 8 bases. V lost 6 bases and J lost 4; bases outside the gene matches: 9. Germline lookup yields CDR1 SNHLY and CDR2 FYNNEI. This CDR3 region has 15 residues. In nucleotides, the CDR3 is TGTGCCAGCAGCCCTCCGGGACTAGTTTCAGATACGCAGTATTTT. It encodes CASSPPGLVSDTQYF.

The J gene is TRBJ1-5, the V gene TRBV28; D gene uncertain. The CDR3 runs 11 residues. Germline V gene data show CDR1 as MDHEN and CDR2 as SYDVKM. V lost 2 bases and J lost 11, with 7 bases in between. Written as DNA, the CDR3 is TGTGCCAGCAGTTTAACAGCGGCCCAGCATTTT. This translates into CASSLTAAQHF.

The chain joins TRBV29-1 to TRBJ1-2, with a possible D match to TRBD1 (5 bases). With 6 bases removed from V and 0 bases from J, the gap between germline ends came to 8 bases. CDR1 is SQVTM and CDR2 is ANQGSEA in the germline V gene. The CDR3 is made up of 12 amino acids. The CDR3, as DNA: TGCAGCGTCCAGGGAACTAACTATGGCTACACCTTC. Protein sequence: CSVQGTNYGYTF.

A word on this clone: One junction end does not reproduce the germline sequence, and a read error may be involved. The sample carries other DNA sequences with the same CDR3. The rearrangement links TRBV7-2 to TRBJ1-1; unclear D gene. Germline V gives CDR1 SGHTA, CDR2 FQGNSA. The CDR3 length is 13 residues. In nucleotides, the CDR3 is TGTGCCAGCAGCTTAGTCGGGAACACTGAGGCTTTCTTT. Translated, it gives CASSLVGNTEAFF. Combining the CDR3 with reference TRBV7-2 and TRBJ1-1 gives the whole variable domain GAGVSQSPSNKVTEKGKDVELRCDPISGHTALYWYRQSLGQGLEFLIYFQGNSAPDKSGLPSDRFSAERTGGSVSTLTIQRTQQEDSAVYLCASSLVGNTEAFFGQGTRLTVV.

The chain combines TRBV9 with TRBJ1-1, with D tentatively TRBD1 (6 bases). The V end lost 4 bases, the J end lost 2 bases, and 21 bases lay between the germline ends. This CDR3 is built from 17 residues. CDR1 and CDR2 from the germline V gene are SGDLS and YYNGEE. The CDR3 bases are TGTGCCAGCAGCCCCCGTTTTGGGGGACACATCAACACTGAAGCTTTCTTT. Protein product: CASSPRFGGHINTEAFF.

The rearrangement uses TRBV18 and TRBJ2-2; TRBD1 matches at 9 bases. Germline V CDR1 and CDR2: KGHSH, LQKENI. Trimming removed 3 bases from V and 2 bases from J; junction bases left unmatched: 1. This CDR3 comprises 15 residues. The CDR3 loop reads CASSPDRGNTGELFF. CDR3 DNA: TGTGCCAGCTCACCGGACAGGGGTAACACCGGGGAGCTGTTTTTT.

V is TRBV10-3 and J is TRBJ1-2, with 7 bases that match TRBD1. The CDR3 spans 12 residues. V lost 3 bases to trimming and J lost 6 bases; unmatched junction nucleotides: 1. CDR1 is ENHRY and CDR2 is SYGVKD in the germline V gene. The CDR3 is CAISEGTDGYTF. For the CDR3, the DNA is TGTGCCATCAGTGAAGGGACAGATGGCTACACCTTC.

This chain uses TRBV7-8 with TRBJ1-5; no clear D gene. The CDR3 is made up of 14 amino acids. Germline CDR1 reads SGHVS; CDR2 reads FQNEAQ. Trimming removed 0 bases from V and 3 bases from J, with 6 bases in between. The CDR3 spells CASSLAGLNQPQHF. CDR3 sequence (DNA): TGTGCCAGCAGCTTAGCAGGACTCAATCAGCCCCAGCATTTT.

The CDR3 is CASSPVSNQPQHF. CDR3 nucleotides: TGTGCCAGCAGCCCCGTTAGCAATCAGCCCCAGCATTTT. The chain links TRBV5-8 to TRBJ1-5, with D uncertain. This CDR3 is 13 amino acids long. Between the trimmed V and J ends, which lost 4 bases and 0 bases, there was a span of 5 bases. Germline CDR1 SGHTS, CDR2 YDEGEE.

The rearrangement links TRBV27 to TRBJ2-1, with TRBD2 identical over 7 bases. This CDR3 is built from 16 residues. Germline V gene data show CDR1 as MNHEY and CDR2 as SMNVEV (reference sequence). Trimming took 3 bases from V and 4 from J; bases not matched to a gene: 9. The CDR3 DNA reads TGTGCCAGCAGTTTCGCACTAGCGAGGGGATACAATGAGCAGTTCTTC. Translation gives CASSFALARGYNEQFF.

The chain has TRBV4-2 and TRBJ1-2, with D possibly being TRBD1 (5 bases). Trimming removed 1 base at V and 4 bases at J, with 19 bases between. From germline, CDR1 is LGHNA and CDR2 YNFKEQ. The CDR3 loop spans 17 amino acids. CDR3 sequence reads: CASSQVLSREPSYGYTF. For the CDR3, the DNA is TGTGCCAGCAGCCAAGTTTTATCCAGGGAACCTAGCTATGGCTACACCTTC.

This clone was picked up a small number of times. The CDR3 DNA reads TGCAGTGCTCGTGCGGGGAGCACCGGGGAGCTGTTTTTT. It encodes CSARAGSTGELFF. The genes are TRBV20-1 and TRBJ2-2; the D gene is possibly TRBD2 (6 bases). Germline V gives CDR1 DFQATT, CDR2 SNEGSKA (reference sequence). With 5 bases removed from V and 4 bases from J, the gap between germline ends came to 11 bases. This CDR3 spans 13 amino acids.

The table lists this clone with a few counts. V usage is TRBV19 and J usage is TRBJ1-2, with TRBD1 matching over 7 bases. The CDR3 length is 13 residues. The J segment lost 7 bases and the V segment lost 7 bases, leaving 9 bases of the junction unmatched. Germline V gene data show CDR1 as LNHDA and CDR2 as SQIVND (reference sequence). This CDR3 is CASTPDRVFGYTF. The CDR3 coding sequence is TGTGCCAGTACTCCAGACAGGGTATTTGGCTACACCTTC.

CDR3 loop: CASSSSSRGSFWNQPQHF. CDR3 nucleotides: TGTGCCAGCAGCTCCTCTTCTCGGGGGTCCTTTTGGAATCAGCCCCAGCATTTT. The V call is TRBV6-2 or TRBV6-3, the J call TRBJ1-5; weak D call: TRBD1 (5 bases). CDR1 and CDR2 (germline): MNHEY, SVGEGT. The CDR3 loop spans 18 amino acids. Trimming cost V 6 bases and J 4 bases, with 25 bases left between them.

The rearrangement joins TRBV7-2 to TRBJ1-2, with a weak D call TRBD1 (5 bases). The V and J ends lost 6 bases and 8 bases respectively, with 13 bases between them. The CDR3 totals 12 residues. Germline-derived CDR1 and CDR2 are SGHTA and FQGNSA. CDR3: CASSSPGGGYTF. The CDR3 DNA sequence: TGTGCCAGCAGTTCCCCCGGGGGAGGCTACACCTTC.

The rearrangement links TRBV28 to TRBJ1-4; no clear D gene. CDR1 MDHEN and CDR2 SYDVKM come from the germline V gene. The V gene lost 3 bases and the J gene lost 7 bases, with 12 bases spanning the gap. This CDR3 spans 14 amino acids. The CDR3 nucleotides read TGTGCCAGCAGTTTTAAACCCCCGGGTGAAAAACTGTTTTTT. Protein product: CASSFKPPGEKLFF.

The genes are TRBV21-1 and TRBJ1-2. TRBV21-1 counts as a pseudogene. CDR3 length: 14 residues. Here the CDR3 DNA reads TGTGCCAGCAGCAAAGCGCGCGGCCACTATGGCTACACCTTC. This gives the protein CASSKARGHYGYTF.

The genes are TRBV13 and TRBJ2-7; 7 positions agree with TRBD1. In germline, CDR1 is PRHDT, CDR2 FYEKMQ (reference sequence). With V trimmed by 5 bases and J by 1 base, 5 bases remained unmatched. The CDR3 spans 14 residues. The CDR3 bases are TGTGCCAGCAGCCCTCGGGACAGTTCCTACGAGCAGTACTTC. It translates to CASSPRDSSYEQYF.

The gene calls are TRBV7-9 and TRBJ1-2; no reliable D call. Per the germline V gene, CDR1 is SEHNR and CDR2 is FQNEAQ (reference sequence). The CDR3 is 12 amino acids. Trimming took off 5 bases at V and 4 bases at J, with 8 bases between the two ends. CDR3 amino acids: CASSLDFYGYTF. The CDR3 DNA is TGTGCCAGCAGCCTTGACTTCTATGGCTACACCTTC.

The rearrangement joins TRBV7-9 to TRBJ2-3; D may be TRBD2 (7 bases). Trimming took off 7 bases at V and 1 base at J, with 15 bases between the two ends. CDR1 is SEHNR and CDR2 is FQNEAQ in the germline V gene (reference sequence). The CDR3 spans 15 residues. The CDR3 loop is CASTPGGARTDTQYF. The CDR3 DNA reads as TGTGCCAGCACCCCTGGGGGGGCTCGCACAGATACGCAGTATTTT.